Given below is one TCR beta chain in context. Original analysis: Estimation of nucleated cell counts relied on the amplification of reference gene primers. Sequencing was performed with immunoSEQ multiplex PCR; in TCRdb, only in-frame clones are kept and a portion is missing. The V and J calls and clone size are taken from that table; D and trimming were inferred from the DNA. The data show around 75,000 clones, around 89% seen once. This sample was included in a study of blood T cell repertoires in COVID-19. Study as a whole: Acute and convalescent COVID-19 samples came from the United States, Italy and Spain.

Trimming cost V 1 base and J 2 bases; bases outside gene matches: 16. CDR1 is SGHAT, CDR2 FQNNGV, per germline. This CDR3 has 19 amino acids. The chain combines TRBV11-2 with TRBJ2-7, with TRBD1 matching 8 bases. The clonotype was recovered from a human donor in a cohort sampled during active COVID-19. The sequencing input was peripheral blood. CDR3 loop: CASSLAPGTGGRWTYEQYF. CDR3 nucleotide sequence: TGTGCCAGCAGCTTAGCCCCTGGAACAGGGGGTAGGTGGACCTACGAGCAGTACTTC.